This entry describes one T cell receptor beta chain. The antigen is not known. The data were obtained in a study of OX40 agonist ivuxolimab in advanced cancers. On the study more broadly: Ivuxolimab doses were 0.01, 0.1, 0.3, 1.5, 3 or 10 mg/kg every 2 weeks.

Whole-study findings and limits: On average, CD8+ T cells had more expanded clones than CD4+.

Assay used: immunoSEQ multiplex PCR; TCRdb lists only in-frame clones, some missing. The sample shows almost 70,000 clones, just over 85% of them seen only once. Germline V CDR1 and CDR2: SGHRS, YFSETQ. The trim removed 2 bases at V and 2 bases at J, leaving 0 bases unmatched. CDR3 length: 13 residues. This sequence originates from an adult with an advanced solid tumor such as melanoma, head and neck, liver or kidney cancer. This specimen consisted of CD4+ or CD8+ T cells sorted from blood, obtained in a trial of the OX40 agonist ivuxolimab. The J gene is TRBJ2-5, the V gene TRBV5-1; 7 nucleotides agree with TRBD1. The CDR3 bases are TGCGCCAGCAGCTTACAGGGGCAAGAGACCCAGTACTTC. It translates to CASSLQGQETQYF.